This T cell receptor beta chain is drawn from a study of CD8 T cells in Susac syndrome. Random hexamers primed reverse transcription of about 0.45 to 1 ug RNA. TCR beta CDR3 was amplified by immunoSEQ covering 54 Vbeta and 13 Jbeta. MiXCR was run by TCRdb on the immunoSEQ multiplex PCR reads, yielding one entry per CDR3 protein. This sample yields roughly 120,000 distinct CDR3 sequences, of which roughly 94% are seen a single time; more than 0.095% belongs to the top ten. This CDR3 contains 12 residues. Germline V gene lookup returns CDR1 LGHDT and CDR2 YNNKEL (reference sequence). V shed 0 bases and J shed 5 bases, with 5 bases lying between them. Controls were healthy donors chosen to match patients in age and sex.

This chain links TRBV3-1 with TRBJ2-7; D not certain. The sequenced sample consisted of CD4+ T cells from PBMCs. This receptor was obtained from a human donor in good health. This CDR3 is CASSQEGNEQYF. The CDR3, as DNA: TGTGCCAGCAGCCAAGAGGGGAACGAGCAGTACTTC.